The clone carrying this T cell receptor beta chain has more than one count but fewer than ten. Looked up from germline, CDR1 is LGHNA and CDR2 is YNFKEQ. The CDR3 has 15 residues. The germline V and J ends were trimmed by 0 bases and 7 bases, with 13 bases remaining between them. Profiling relied on immunoSEQ multiplex PCR, and the TCRdb table lists in-frame clones only, not all of them. Of 350,000 to 500,000 clones detected, 88% appear once; the ten largest clones hold approximately 4%. The data were obtained in a study of Ad26.COV2.S vaccination and SARS-CoV-2 variants. Treatment in this sample: 15 to 20 received Ad26.COV2.S at low or high dose, single or two shots; about 5 received placebo; per-sample allocation not given. Collection of the samples took place on day 63 after the first injection of vaccine or placebo.

Sequences were derived from peripheral blood, sampled in a trial of Ad26.COV2.S vaccine versus placebo. The V gene is TRBV4-2, the J gene TRBJ1-5; D may be TRBD1 (5 bases). The sequence derives from a person aged 18-65 years who received the Ad26.COV2.S COVID-19 vaccine or a placebo. CDR3 residues: CASSQEVGRVQPQHF. The CDR3 bases are TGTGCCAGCAGCCAAGAGGTTGGCAGGGTGCAGCCCCAGCATTTT.